Each of the 10 T cell receptor beta chains below was sequenced from the same sample in a study of response to subunit inactivated influenza vaccine. TCRdb re-called the RT-PCR reads with MiXCR, one entry per CDR3 protein. Found here are roughly 780,000 distinct CDR3 sequences, approximately 18% of them singletons; the top ten hold 11%. The source was PBMCs from blood, collected more than 4 days after vaccination. These receptors all stem from a man aged 50 or older who received an inactivated influenza vaccine.

This clonotype was recorded at least ten times. The chain is built from TRBV6-2 or TRBV6-3 and TRBJ2-7; D call uncertain. The CDR3 length is 13 residues. Germline V lookup: CDR1 MNHEY, CDR2 SVGEGT. Trimming pared 2 bases from V and 3 bases from J, leaving 8 bases between. CDR3 in amino acids: CASSYRTLYEQYF. In nucleotides, the CDR3 is TGTGCCAGCAGTTACAGGACCCTCTACGAGCAGTACTTC.

This clonotype was picked up a small number of times. The chain employs TRBV7-2 and TRBJ2-2; 9 nucleotides agree with TRBD2. Germline loops: CDR1 SGHTA, CDR2 FQGNSA. V lost 2 bases and J lost 2; bases outside the gene matches: 3. The CDR3 is 16 amino acids. The DNA for the CDR3 is TGTGCCAGCAGCTTATTAGCGGGGGTTAACACCGGGGAGCTGTTTTTT. Protein: CASSLLAGVNTGELFF. Variable domain in full (rest from reference TRBV7-2 and TRBJ2-2): GAGVSQSPSNKVTEKGKDVELRCDPISGHTALYWYRQSLGQGLEFLIYFQGNSAPDKSGLPSDRFSAERTGGSVSTLTIQRTQQEDSAVYLCASSLLAGVNTGELFFGEGSRLTVL.

This chain links TRBV4-1 with TRBJ2-1; perhaps TRBD2 as D (6 bases). Trimming shortened V by 1 base and J by 8 bases, and 15 bases separated the two germline ends. Looked up from germline, CDR1 is MGHRA and CDR2 is YSYEKL. This CDR3 has 15 amino acids. CDR3 residues: CASSQAPRLVDEQFF. DNA of the CDR3: TGCGCCAGCAGCCAAGCACCCAGACTAGTTGATGAGCAGTTCTTC.

This chain links TRBV5-1 with TRBJ2-7; D not resolved. This CDR3 contains 14 residues. V lost 4 bases, J lost 4 bases, and 15 bases lay in between. Germline V CDR1 and CDR2: SGHRS, YFSETQ. CDR3 in DNA: TGCGCCAGCAGCGCGGAAACTCAGCAATACGAGCAGTACTTC. Amino acids: CASSAETQQYEQYF.

The J gene is TRBJ1-4, the V gene TRBV4-2; 7 bases fit TRBD1. CDR3 length: 15 amino acids. Germline V lookup: CDR1 LGHNA, CDR2 YNFKEQ. Trimming took 0 bases from V and 4 from J; bases not matched to a gene: 2. The CDR3: CASSQEGGGNEKLFF. DNA for the CDR3: TGTGCCAGCAGCCAAGAAGGGGGCGGTAATGAAAAACTGTTTTTT.

A few counts support this clonotype. The V and J genes are TRBV29-1 and TRBJ1-1; D may be TRBD1 (6 bases). The CDR3 length is 11 residues. The germline CDR1 and CDR2 sequences are SQVTM and ANQGSEA. V was trimmed by 4 bases and J by 10 bases, leaving 13 bases between them. The CDR3 protein is CSVGGANAAFF. The CDR3 DNA is TGCAGCGTTGGGGGGGCCAACGCAGCTTTCTTT.

The CDR3 here is CASSLDLRELFF. CDR3 DNA sequence: TGTGCCAGCAGTTTAGACCTGAGGGAGCTGTTTTTT. The rearrangement links TRBV28 to TRBJ2-2; D remains ambiguous. The V and J ends lost 2 bases and 9 bases respectively, with 7 bases between them. Germline V CDR1 and CDR2: MDHEN, SYDVKM. This CDR3 region has 12 residues.

This clonotype was detected only a few times. The chain is built from TRBV2 and TRBJ2-2; TRBD1 aligns across 7 bases. CDR3 length: 15 residues. V shed 6 bases and J 4 bases; nucleotides not matched to a gene: 8. The germline gives CDR1 SNHLY, CDR2 FYNNEI. CDR3 loop: CASRDRRLGTGELFF. The DNA of the CDR3 is TGTGCCAGCAGGGACAGGAGGCTCGGCACCGGGGAGCTGTTTTTT.

This clonotype showed up just a few times. As DNA, the CDR3 is TGCGCCAGCAGCTTGGGTCCAGTCTCCTATAATTCACCCCTCCACTTT. This gives the protein CASSLGPVSYNSPLHF. The gene calls are TRBV5-1 and TRBJ1-6, with D unresolved. V was clipped by 0 bases and J by 0 bases, with 7 bases between them. The CDR3 covers 16 residues. Germline V gene lookup returns CDR1 SGHRS and CDR2 YFSETQ.

The rearrangement links TRBV12-3 or TRBV12-4 to TRBJ2-1; 10 nucleotides match TRBD2. The length of the CDR3 is 15 residues. Unmatched junction bases numbered 7, after V lost 5 bases and J lost 6 bases. CDR3 protein: CASSTAGGPTNEQFF. In DNA form, the CDR3 reads TGTGCCAGCAGTACAGCGGGGGGGCCGACCAATGAGCAGTTCTTC.